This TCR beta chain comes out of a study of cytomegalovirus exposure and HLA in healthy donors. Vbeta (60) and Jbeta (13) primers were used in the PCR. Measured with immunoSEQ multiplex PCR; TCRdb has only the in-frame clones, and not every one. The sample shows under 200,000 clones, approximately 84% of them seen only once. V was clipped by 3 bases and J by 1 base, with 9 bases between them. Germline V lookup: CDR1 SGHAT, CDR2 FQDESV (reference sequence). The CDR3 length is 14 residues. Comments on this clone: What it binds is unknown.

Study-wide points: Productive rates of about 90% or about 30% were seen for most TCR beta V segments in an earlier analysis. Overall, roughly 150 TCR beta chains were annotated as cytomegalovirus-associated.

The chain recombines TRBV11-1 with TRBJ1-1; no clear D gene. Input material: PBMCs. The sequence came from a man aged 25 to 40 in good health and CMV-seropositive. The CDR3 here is CASSFSAGNTEAFF. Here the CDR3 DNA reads TGTGCCAGCAGCTTCTCGGCGGGGAACACTGAAGCTTTCTTT.